The clone carrying this T cell receptor (beta chain) was observed a few times. One junction end disagrees with the germline gene, perhaps due to a read error. The CDR3 sequence is 15 residues long. The germline V gene encodes CDR1 MGHRA and CDR2 YSYEKL. PCR employed 60 Vbeta and 13 Jbeta primers. Authors' processing steps: There were some 87 million unique TCR beta chains by a later count, and some 10 million of them were shared. The method was immunoSEQ multiplex PCR; TCRdb's version includes in-frame clones alone and lacks a portion of them. V and J calls plus clone size are reproduced from that table; the DNA served to infer D and trimming. The sample includes roughly 120,000 clones, around four fifths seen only once; the top ten take just under 3%. The data were taken from a study of cytomegalovirus exposure and HLA in healthy donors.

This clonotype originated in a woman aged 60 to 75 in good health and CMV-seropositive. The sample was PBMCs. This chain links TRBV4-1 with TRBJ2-7; tentatively, D is TRBD2 (6 bases). The CDR3 bases are TGCGCCAGCAGCCAACAGGCGGGATCCTCATACGCGCAGTACTTC. The encoded protein is CASSQQAGSSYAQYF.